Ten or more counts support the clone carrying this T cell receptor (beta chain). What it recognizes is unknown. Germline-derived CDR1 and CDR2 are SGDLS and YYNGEE. This CDR3 region has 12 residues. V was cut by 4 bases and J by 3 bases, with 6 bases left in between. The record originates from a study of neurological immune-mediated disorders. Overall study results and limits: Expansion of TCR clones was greatest in HTLV-1-associated myelopathy and smallest in multiple sclerosis, where it fell below that of healthy controls.

The team produced cDNA through 5'RACE using 10-nucleotide random UMIs. TCRdb passed the 5' RACE reads through MiXCR, listing each CDR3 protein once. Of tens of thousands of distinct CDR3 sequences in the sample, 11% were seen once. PBMCs numbering 2 million and stored at -80 C yielded the unsorted libraries. The chain couples TRBV9 to TRBJ2-3; D not resolved. Sequenced: PBMCs. The TCR originated in a man aged 55 to 69 in good health. CDR3 amino acids: CASSLLTDTQYF. CDR3 nucleotides: TGTGCCAGCAGCCTCTTAACAGATACGCAGTATTTT. Looking up the rest from reference TRBV9 and TRBJ2-3 gives the full variable domain: DSGVTQTPKHLITATGQRVTLRCSPRSGDLSVYWYQQSLDQGLQFLIQYYNGEERAKGNILERFSAQQFPDLHSELNLSSLELGDSALYFCASSLLTDTQYFGPGTRLTVL.